Each of the 30 T cell receptor beta chains below was sequenced from the same sample in a study of cytomegalovirus exposure and HLA in healthy donors. The table came from immunoSEQ multiplex PCR; TCRdb's copy has only in-frame clones and leaves some out. The sample yields 150,000 to 200,000 clones, just under 90% seen once. The sequenced material came from PBMCs. These receptors all stem from a man between 18 and 29 years old in good health and CMV-seropositive.

The CDR3: CASTSGGMRYTF. For the CDR3, the DNA is TGCGCCAGCACCTCGGGGGGAATGCGATACACCTTC. The chain combines TRBV4-1 with TRBJ1-2; TRBD1 is a possible D gene (5 bases). The CDR3 has 12 amino acids. Germline V gene lookup returns CDR1 MGHRA and CDR2 YSYEKL. Trimming removed 7 bases at V and 11 bases at J, with 17 bases between.

This clone has a handful of counts. CDR3 coding DNA: TGTGCCAGCAGTGTTAGGGGCGGTAATGAAAAACTGTTTTTT. Encoded protein: CASSVRGGNEKLFF. The V gene is TRBV27, the J gene TRBJ1-4, with a weak D call TRBD1 (5 bases). Deletions cut 5 bases from V and 4 bases from J, with 11 bases between. From germline, CDR1 is MNHEY and CDR2 SMNVEV (reference sequence). This CDR3 contains 14 residues.

J is TRBJ2-3 and V is TRBV4-1; D remains unclear. Germline CDR1 MGHRA, CDR2 YSYEKL. This CDR3 is 14 amino acids long. V was cut by 0 bases and J by 8 bases, with 12 bases left in between. DNA for the CDR3: TGCGCCAGCAGCCAAGAACGAGGCTCTCCTACGCAGTATTTT. Its translation: CASSQERGSPTQYF.

This chain uses TRBV7-3 with TRBJ2-5; TRBD1 is a possible D gene (6 bases). V lost 4 bases, J lost 5 bases, and 17 bases lay in between. Germline V gives CDR1 SGHTA, CDR2 FQGTGA. This CDR3 region has 15 residues. The CDR3 loop is CASSSQGLMGETQYF. Here the CDR3 DNA reads TGTGCCAGCAGCTCGCAGGGGCTTATGGGGGAGACCCAGTACTTC.

This clone has just one count. The V and J genes are TRBV28 and TRBJ1-5, with D possibly being TRBD1 (5 bases). CDR1 and CDR2 from the germline V gene are MDHEN and SYDVKM. This CDR3 is 15 amino acids long. Deletions cut 8 bases from V and 3 bases from J, with 17 bases between. CDR3 sequence: CASLTNRKNNQPQHF. CDR3 in DNA: TGTGCCAGCCTTACGAACAGGAAAAACAATCAGCCCCAGCATTTT.

V usage is TRBV2 and J usage is TRBJ2-7; D is possibly TRBD2 (5 bases). V dropped 3 bases and J dropped 1 base, with 7 bases sitting between them. Looked up from germline, CDR1 is SNHLY and CDR2 is FYNNEI. The CDR3 covers 13 residues. CDR3 nucleotides: TGTGCCAGCAGTGATAGCGTATCCTACGAGCAGTACTTC. Encoded protein: CASSDSVSYEQYF.

The chain carries TRBV13 and TRBJ2-3, with 10 bases identical to TRBD1. Germline V lookup: CDR1 PRHDT, CDR2 FYEKMQ (reference sequence). The length of the CDR3 is 14 residues. V lost 0 bases to trimming and J lost 8 bases; unmatched junction nucleotides: 2. The chain's CDR3 is CASSLGTGGATQYF. The CDR3 DNA sequence: TGTGCCAGCAGCTTAGGGACAGGGGGCGCTACGCAGTATTTT.

The chain carries TRBV11-3 and TRBJ1-1, with D hard to call. Germline-derived CDR1 and CDR2 are SGHNT and YENEEA. There are 13 residues in the CDR3. V was shortened by 3 bases and J by 3 bases, with 8 bases between the two germline ends. The CDR3 coding sequence is TGTGCCAGCAGCTTGGAGTCGGACACTGAAGCTTTCTTT. Translating it yields CASSLESDTEAFF. The full variable domain, in which reference TRBV11-3 and TRBJ1-1 provide the parts outside the CDR3, is EAGVVQSPRYKIIEKKQPVAFWCNPISGHNTLYWYLQNLGQGPELLIRYENEEAVDDSQLPKDRFSAERLKGVDSTLKIQPAELGDSAVYLCASSLESDTEAFFGQGTRLTVV.

The chain couples TRBV7-9 to TRBJ2-1; 9 bases agree with TRBD1. The CDR3 has 16 residues. From germline, CDR1 is SEHNR and CDR2 FQNEAQ (reference sequence). V was clipped by 5 bases and J by 8 bases; unmatched bases: 13. In DNA form, the CDR3 reads TGTGCCAGCAGCCGCATATGGTGGGACAGGGTCTATGAGCAGTTCTTC. Its translation: CASSRIWWDRVYEQFF.

This clone was seen a few times. The chain has TRBV2 and TRBJ2-2, with D perhaps TRBD1 (6 bases). V was clipped by 1 base and J by 6 bases, with 18 bases between them. Germline lookup yields CDR1 SNHLY and CDR2 FYNNEI. The CDR3 totals 17 residues. The CDR3 loop reads CASSEEGESVRPGELFF. As DNA, the CDR3 is TGTGCCAGCAGTGAAGAGGGGGAGAGTGTTCGGCCCGGGGAGCTGTTTTTT.

The V and J genes are TRBV18 and TRBJ2-7; 8 positions agree with TRBD2. The CDR3 extends over 14 amino acids. With 0 bases clipped from V and 2 bases from J, the junction kept 0 bases outside the gene matches. The V gene's germline CDR1 is KGHSH and CDR2 LQKENI. The CDR3 reads CASSPPGLAYEQYF. In DNA form, the CDR3 reads TGTGCCAGCTCACCACCGGGACTAGCCTACGAGCAGTACTTC.

V usage is TRBV18 and J usage is TRBJ2-3; 9 bases agree with TRBD2. Germline CDR1 and CDR2: KGHSH and LQKENI. This CDR3 spans 18 amino acids. V dropped 2 bases and J dropped 2; count of bases not matched to a gene: 11. In DNA, the CDR3 is TGTGCCAGCTCACCAAAGATAAAGACTAGCGGATCCACAGATACGCAGTATTTT. This sequence encodes CASSPKIKTSGSTDTQYF.

The rearrangement uses TRBV5-6 and TRBJ1-5, with a possible D match to TRBD1 (5 bases). With 1 base removed from V and 6 bases from J, the gap between germline ends came to 11 bases. CDR3 size: 14 residues. CDR1 and CDR2 (germline): SGHDT, YYEEEE. The CDR3 DNA reads TGTGCCAGCAGCTTGAAAGGGCAGGGTCAGCCCCAGCATTTT. Translation gives CASSLKGQGQPQHF.

CDR3 sequence reads: CAWSGKGAPTDTQYF. The CDR3 DNA is TGTGCCTGGAGTGGGAAGGGAGCCCCCACAGATACGCAGTATTTT. This sequence joins TRBV30 and TRBJ2-3; D is possibly TRBD2 (5 bases). This CDR3 contains 15 residues. Germline assignment: CDR1 GTSNPN and CDR2 SVGIG (reference sequence). V lost 1 base, J lost 2 bases, and 13 bases lay in between. The complete variable domain, with remaining parts taken from reference TRBV30 and TRBJ2-3, reads SQTIHQWPATLVQPVGSPLSLECTVEGTSNPNLYWYRQAAGRGLQLLFYSVGIGQISSEVPQNLSASRPQDRQFILSSKKLLLSDSGFYLCAWSGKGAPTDTQYFGPGTRLTVL.

The chain has TRBV2 and TRBJ1-1; no clear D gene. CDR3 size: 14 residues. CDR1 SNHLY and CDR2 FYNNEI come from the germline V gene. V shed 9 bases and J shed 3 bases, with 17 bases lying between them. DNA of the CDR3: TGTGCCAGTAGGCGGGGAACATGGGACACTGAAGCTTTCTTT. Translating gives CASRRGTWDTEAFF.

This clone was counted once. This chain uses TRBV6-5 with TRBJ1-1; 10 nucleotides match TRBD1. This CDR3 comprises 15 residues. V shed 3 bases and J 7 bases; nucleotides not matched to a gene: 8. Per the germline V gene, CDR1 is MNHEY and CDR2 is SVGAGI. CDR3 residues: CASSYHDRGLYEAFF. DNA of the CDR3: TGTGCCAGCAGTTATCACGACAGGGGGCTTTATGAAGCTTTCTTT.

This chain links TRBV6-5 with TRBJ1-2, with D maybe TRBD1 (6 bases). V was trimmed by 6 bases and J by 4 bases, leaving 15 bases between them. The CDR3 has 14 amino acids. From germline, CDR1 is MNHEY and CDR2 SVGAGI. The CDR3 spells CASSGQNQGYGYTF. Here the CDR3 DNA reads TGTGCCAGCAGCGGACAGAACCAAGGCTATGGCTACACCTTC.

The chain recombines TRBV6-5 with TRBJ1-2; 7 bases align to TRBD1. In germline, CDR1 is MNHEY, CDR2 SVGAGI. CDR3 length: 14 amino acids. Losses at the gene ends were 5 bases for V and 2 bases for J; bases not matched to a gene: 5. In DNA, the CDR3 is TGTGCCAGCAGTGACAGGGTCGGGAACTATGGCTACACCTTC. Translation: CASSDRVGNYGYTF.

The chain has TRBV7-6 and TRBJ2-7; tentative D call: TRBD1 (5 bases). The V end lost 3 bases, the J end lost 5 bases, and 14 bases lay between the germline ends. The CDR3 length is 14 residues. Looked up from germline, CDR1 is SGHVS and CDR2 is FNYEAQ. The CDR3 nucleotides read TGTGCCAGCAGCTTCGGACGGGTAGGGGACGAGCAGTACTTC. Translation: CASSFGRVGDEQYF.

The CDR3, as DNA: TGTGCCAGCAGGGTCAGGGCGGACACTGAAGCTTTCTTT. Translation gives CASRVRADTEAFF. The chain is built from TRBV7-3 and TRBJ1-1; the D gene is possibly TRBD1 (5 bases). CDR1 is SGHTA and CDR2 is FQGTGA in the germline V gene. The V end lost 6 bases, the J end lost 3 bases, and 11 bases lay between the germline ends. The CDR3 spans 13 residues.

The chain uses TRBV4-2 and TRBJ2-7; 15 bases line up with TRBD2. The CDR3 sequence is 17 residues long. Germline V CDR1 and CDR2: LGHNA, YNFKEQ. V was clipped by 4 bases and J by 5 bases; unmatched bases: 9. CDR3 nucleotide sequence: TGTGCCAGCAGCCTTCGCGGACTAGCGGGAGGGCCCCACGAGCAGTACTTC. This codes for CASSLRGLAGGPHEQYF.

This chain connects TRBV4-1 to TRBJ2-1; the D gene is possibly TRBD1 (6 bases). The CDR3 is made up of 14 amino acids. Looked up from germline, CDR1 is MGHRA and CDR2 is YSYEKL. Trimming took 1 base from V and 8 from J, leaving 12 bases between them. The CDR3 loop reads CASSQATGIDEQFF. CDR3 sequence (DNA): TGCGCCAGCAGCCAAGCTACAGGGATCGATGAGCAGTTCTTC.

J is TRBJ2-1 and V is TRBV7-2, with TRBD1 identical over 8 bases. The CDR3 length is 15 residues. From germline, CDR1 is SGHTA and CDR2 FQGNSA. V was pared by 5 bases and J by 2 bases, with 5 bases of the junction left unmatched. The CDR3: CASSPDRATYNEQFF. The CDR3 nucleotides are TGTGCCAGCAGCCCGGACAGGGCCACCTACAATGAGCAGTTCTTC.

The CDR3 nucleotides read TGTGCCAGCAGCCCCGGACTAGGGCCATACAATGAGCAGTTCTTC. Translating gives CASSPGLGPYNEQFF. This chain links TRBV14 with TRBJ2-1; 7 bases match TRBD2. Germline V gives CDR1 SGHDN, CDR2 FVKESK. The trim removed 4 bases at V and 4 bases at J, leaving 7 bases unmatched. This CDR3 spans 15 amino acids.

The chain combines TRBV28 with TRBJ1-5; 10 nucleotides align to TRBD1. V gave up 2 bases and J gave up 9 bases; unmatched junction bases: 7. The germline V gene encodes CDR1 MDHEN and CDR2 SYDVKM. The CDR3 spans 15 residues. Here the CDR3 reads CASSLLGQGSGPQHF. The DNA of the CDR3 is TGTGCCAGCAGTTTACTGGGACAGGGGAGCGGGCCCCAGCATTTT.

The CDR3 sequence: CASSKFDGGDQPQHF. CDR3 coding DNA: TGTGCCAGCAGCAAATTCGACGGGGGGGATCAGCCCCAGCATTTT. V and J are TRBV21-1 and TRBJ1-5. TRBV21-1 is deemed a pseudogene. The CDR3 spans 15 residues.

The genes are TRBV28 and TRBJ2-7, with D perhaps TRBD1 (6 bases). The CDR3 is 13 residues long. Looked up from germline, CDR1 is MDHEN and CDR2 is SYDVKM. Trimming left V 1 base short and J 5 bases short, with 9 bases between. The CDR3 DNA reads TGTGCCAGCAGTTTATCCAGGGGCCACGAGCAGTACTTC. Translating gives CASSLSRGHEQYF.

The rearrangement uses TRBV9 and TRBJ2-1; 7 bases agree with TRBD2. Losses at the gene ends were 3 bases for V and 1 base for J; bases not matched to a gene: 4. This CDR3 comprises 15 residues. Germline V gives CDR1 SGDLS, CDR2 YYNGEE. The DNA for the CDR3 is TGTGCCAGCAGCGCCGGTAGCGGGTCCTACAATGAGCAGTTCTTC. This encodes CASSAGSGSYNEQFF.

The chain uses TRBV25-1 and TRBJ2-7; 8 positions agree with TRBD2. V was pared by 1 base and J by 0 bases, with 2 bases of the junction left unmatched. Germline V gene sequence: CDR1 MGHDK, CDR2 SYGVNS. The CDR3 spans 15 residues. CDR3 sequence: CASSELSGSSYEQYF. The CDR3 DNA sequence: TGTGCCAGCAGTGAATTAAGCGGGAGCTCCTACGAGCAGTACTTC.

V usage is TRBV29-1 and J usage is TRBJ2-3; 8 bases are a match to TRBD2. The ends lost 6 bases at V and 4 bases at J; junction bases unmatched: 6. Germline V lookup: CDR1 SQVTM, CDR2 ANQGSEA. This CDR3 is 13 amino acids long. The chain's CDR3 is CSVSGTSPDTQYF. In DNA form, the CDR3 reads TGCAGCGTCTCCGGGACTAGTCCAGATACGCAGTATTTT.